The 22 T cell receptor beta chains in this list originate from one sample, sequenced in a study of HIV-infected patients and healthy controls. Whole blood was used without fractionation, so all unsorted peripheral T cells were included. Reverse transcription used roughly 450 ng RNA and constant-region primers for alpha and beta. Using multiplexing indices, alpha and beta chain libraries were generated apart by chain-specific third strand synthesis. TCRdb recomputed calls from the 5' RACE reads with MiXCR, one row per CDR3 protein. The sample holds about 11,000 distinct CDR3 sequences, 5% to 5.5% seen once. The material sequenced was blood. These receptors were obtained from an adult in good health.

This clonotype is medium-sized by share. The J gene is TRBJ2-7, the V gene TRBV7-9; maybe TRBD2 (6 bases). This CDR3 is 14 amino acids long. From germline, CDR1 is SEHNR and CDR2 FQNEAQ (reference sequence). The V and J ends lost 1 base and 5 bases respectively, with 12 bases between them. The CDR3 sequence is CASSLVSGVNEQYF. The CDR3 DNA reads as TGTGCCAGCAGCTTAGTATCGGGGGTGAACGAGCAGTACTTC.

The table lists this clonotype with many counts. This rearrangement joins TRBV19 to TRBJ2-7; D unclear. This CDR3 contains 14 residues. CDR1 and CDR2 (germline): LNHDA, SQIVND (reference sequence). V lost 4 bases and J 1 base, leaving 11 bases between the germline ends. In nucleotides, the CDR3 is TGTGCCAGTAGTACTAATGCGGCGTCCTACGAGCAGTACTTC. Translating it yields CASSTNAASYEQYF.

Many counts were recorded for this clonotype. The chain links TRBV7-6 to TRBJ2-7; maybe TRBD1 (6 bases). Trimming removed 5 bases from V and 0 bases from J, with 11 bases in between. Germline lookup yields CDR1 SGHVS and CDR2 FNYEAQ. The CDR3 extends over 14 amino acids. CDR3 residues: CASSPDRFSYEQYF. The DNA for the CDR3 is TGTGCCAGCAGCCCCGACAGGTTCTCCTACGAGCAGTACTTC. The full variable domain, with the rest looked up from reference TRBV7-6 and TRBJ2-7, is GAGVSQSPRYKVTKRGQDVALRCDPISGHVSLYWYRQALGQGPEFLTYFNYEAQQDKSGLPNDRFSAERPEGSISTLTIQRTEQRDSAMYRCASSPDRFSYEQYFGPGTRLTVT.

Ten or more counts support this clonotype. Here the CDR3 reads CASSLDGGRGAEAFF. The CDR3 DNA reads TGTGCCAGCAGCTTAGATGGGGGGCGAGGCGCTGAAGCTTTCTTT. This chain uses TRBV7-9 with TRBJ1-1; possible D gene TRBD1, 6 bases. Germline V gives CDR1 SEHNR, CDR2 FQNEAQ (reference sequence). This CDR3 is built from 15 residues. V dropped 1 base and J dropped 6 bases, with 15 bases sitting between them.

This clonotype was observed at least ten times. V usage is TRBV12-3 or TRBV12-4 and J usage is TRBJ1-2, with 11 bases matching TRBD1. This CDR3 is 16 amino acids long. V trimming: 6 bases; J trimming: 6 bases; junction bases outside the gene matches: 12. For the CDR3, the DNA is TGTGCCAGCAGCTTATGGAGGACAGGGGGCAAGGATGGCTACACCTTC. Encoded protein: CASSLWRTGGKDGYTF.

In this sample, this clonotype is medium-sized. The chain carries TRBV12-3 or TRBV12-4 and TRBJ1-1, with D unclear. The length of the CDR3 is 14 residues. With 1 base removed from V and 5 bases from J, the gap between germline ends came to 11 bases. The CDR3 DNA sequence: TGTGCCAGCAGTTTAGATGCAGTGGGGACTGAAGCTTTCTTT. Amino acids: CASSLDAVGTEAFF.

This clonotype is medium-sized in the sample. This sequence joins TRBV6-4 and TRBJ1-1; tentative D call: TRBD1 (5 bases). The CDR3 is made up of 14 amino acids. With 6 bases removed from V and 7 bases from J, the gap between germline ends came to 18 bases. Germline-derived CDR1 and CDR2 are MRHNA and SNTAGT. The CDR3 DNA sequence: TGTGCCAGCAGCAGGGACGCGGAGGGGAGTGAAGCTTTCTTT. It is translated as CASSRDAEGSEAFF.

This clonotype has ten or more counts. This chain links TRBV13 with TRBJ1-2, with TRBD1 matching 8 bases. The CDR3 is 14 residues long. CDR1 is PRHDT, CDR2 FYEKMQ, per germline (reference sequence). V lost 0 bases, J lost 7 bases, and 4 bases stayed unmatched. CDR3: CASSLGDRAGGYTF. The CDR3 DNA follows: TGTGCCAGCAGCTTAGGGGACAGGGCTGGTGGCTACACCTTC.

This clonotype was counted at least ten times. The genes are TRBV5-4 and TRBJ2-7; 11 nucleotides agree with TRBD2. Germline CDR1 SGHNT, CDR2 YYREEE (reference sequence). The CDR3 loop spans 15 amino acids. The trim removed 2 bases at V and 0 bases at J, leaving 1 base unmatched. CDR3 in DNA: TGTGCCAGCAGCTTAACTAGCGGGGGCTCCTACGAGCAGTACTTC. Its protein is CASSLTSGGSYEQYF.

Many counts were recorded for this clonotype. The chain joins TRBV6-5 to TRBJ1-1, with D perhaps TRBD1 (5 bases). V shed 0 bases and J shed 4 bases, with 18 bases lying between them. Germline V lookup: CDR1 MNHEY, CDR2 SVGAGI. This CDR3 spans 17 amino acids. CDR3 in DNA: TGTGCCAGCAGTTACTCGAGAATTCCCCCAGGGCTCACTGAAGCTTTCTTT. This codes for CASSYSRIPPGLTEAFF.

This clonotype has at least ten counts. This chain links TRBV5-1 with TRBJ1-1; 10 nucleotides line up with TRBD1. CDR3 length: 16 residues. Trimming took 4 bases from V and 3 from J; bases not matched to a gene: 9. The germline V gene encodes CDR1 SGHRS and CDR2 YFSETQ. The CDR3 bases are TGCGCCAGCAGCCGGGGACAGGGGAGGATTGACACTGAAGCTTTCTTT. Translating gives CASSRGQGRIDTEAFF.

This clonotype has a handful of counts. The rearrangement uses TRBV12-3 or TRBV12-4 and TRBJ2-5, with D perhaps being TRBD1 or TRBD2 (5 bases each). The CDR3 sequence is 14 residues long. The V end lost 5 bases, the J end lost 5 bases, and 15 bases lay between the germline ends. The CDR3 DNA reads TGTGCCAGCAGTCCACCCGGGGCAAAGGAGACCCAGTACTTC. This translates into CASSPPGAKETQYF.

In its sample, this clonotype is medium-sized. The chain is built from TRBV4-1 and TRBJ1-5; TRBD1 agrees at 8 bases. V gave up 1 base and J gave up 2 bases; unmatched junction bases: 1. CDR1 and CDR2 from the germline V gene are MGHRA and YSYEKL. CDR3 length: 15 amino acids. The CDR3 sequence: CASSQGTGRNQPQHF. CDR3 sequence (DNA): TGCGCCAGCAGCCAAGGGACAGGGCGCAATCAGCCCCAGCATTTT.

This clonotype was counted at least ten times. The chain joins TRBV7-2 to TRBJ2-5; 8 positions agree with TRBD1. J lost 2 bases, V lost 1 base, and 3 bases had no gene match. Germline lookup yields CDR1 SGHTA and CDR2 FQGNSA. The CDR3 is 15 amino acids. The CDR3 loop reads CASSLEDRGQETQYF. CDR3 in DNA: TGTGCCAGCAGCTTAGAAGACAGGGGTCAAGAGACCCAGTACTTC.

By proportion, this clonotype is medium-sized. The chain joins TRBV7-2 to TRBJ1-1, with D unresolved. From germline, CDR1 is SGHTA and CDR2 FQGNSA. Trimming took off 5 bases at V and 4 bases at J, with 14 bases between the two ends. CDR3 length equals 14 residues. CDR3: CASSLQYLATEAFF. CDR3 bases: TGTGCCAGCAGCCTACAATACTTGGCCACTGAAGCTTTCTTT.

By share, this clonotype ranks as medium-sized (0.01 to 0.1%). The chain couples TRBV7-2 to TRBJ2-5; D is unresolved. V was clipped by 5 bases and J by 5 bases, with 18 bases between them. The CDR3 sequence is 15 residues long. The germline V gene encodes CDR1 SGHTA and CDR2 FQGNSA. DNA of the CDR3: TGTGCCAGCAGCCTGCGGCCTCTACCGCGGGAGACCCAGTACTTC. The encoded protein is CASSLRPLPRETQYF.

By share of the sample, this clonotype is medium-sized (0.01 to 0.1%). The chain employs TRBV27 and TRBJ2-2; D unclear. V was clipped by 2 bases and J by 2 bases, with 9 bases between them. Germline CDR1 reads MNHEY; CDR2 reads SMNVEV (reference sequence). This CDR3 spans 15 amino acids. The CDR3 nucleotides are TGTGCCAGCAGTTTAGCGGCCAGCAACACCGGGGAGCTGTTTTTT. Translated, it gives CASSLAASNTGELFF.

This clonotype was recorded at least ten times. The gene calls are TRBV6-5 and TRBJ2-3; TRBD1 aligns across 7 bases. The germline CDR1 and CDR2 sequences are MNHEY and SVGAGI. Germline trimming cut 10 bases from V and 0 bases from J; bases unmatched to any gene: 4. This CDR3 spans 13 amino acids. The CDR3 sequence: CATRGSSTDTQYF. The CDR3 DNA sequence: TGTGCCACCAGGGGGTCTAGCACAGATACGCAGTATTTT.

This clonotype was seen a handful of times. V usage is TRBV6-6 and J usage is TRBJ1-1, with a possible D match to TRBD1 (6 bases). Germline-derived CDR1 and CDR2 are MNHNY and SVGAGI (reference sequence). This CDR3 spans 16 amino acids. Trimming removed 7 bases from V and 0 bases from J, with 18 bases in between. The CDR3 coding sequence is TGTGCCAGCACCACCGGGACACCTGGCATGAACACTGAAGCTTTCTTT. Translated: CASTTGTPGMNTEAFF.

In its sample, this clonotype ranks as medium-sized. This chain joins TRBV12-3 or TRBV12-4 and TRBJ1-5, with D hard to call. V dropped 2 bases and J dropped 6 bases, with 8 bases sitting between them. CDR3 length equals 13 residues. CDR3 coding DNA: TGTGCCAGCAGTTTAAATCGGGCTCAGCCCCAGCATTTT. It yields the protein CASSLNRAQPQHF.

This clonotype was found many times. The V call is TRBV6-1, the J call TRBJ1-6, with D possibly being TRBD1 (6 bases). Per the germline V gene, CDR1 is MNHNS and CDR2 is SASEGT. The CDR3 contains 16 residues. The V gene lost 2 bases and the J gene lost 7 bases, with 15 bases spanning the gap. The CDR3 region has the DNA TGTGCCAGCAGTGAACCGAGTAGGGGGAGAAATTCACCCCTCCACTTT. Residues: CASSEPSRGRNSPLHF.

The rearrangement uses TRBV2 and TRBJ1-6; D is uncertain. Germline V lookup: CDR1 SNHLY, CDR2 FYNNEI. The CDR3 totals 17 residues. V lost 1 base to trimming and J lost 0 bases, with 10 bases between them. The CDR3 region has the DNA TGTGCCAGCAGTGAAGTAATATCGAGCTCCTATAATTCACCCCTCCACTTT. It is translated as CASSEVISSSYNSPLHF.